A selection of T cell receptor beta chains follows, all from one sample in a study of PD-L1 blockade in urothelial cancer. The method was immunoSEQ multiplex PCR; TCRdb's version includes in-frame clones alone and lacks a portion of them. This sample has tens of thousands of clones, with 81% found just once. Sequencing was performed on PBMCs, taken around atezolizumab (anti-PD-L1) treatment. The receptors come from a man in his sixties or seventies with urothelial cancer. Each CDR3 is given with its conserved first and last residue. D genes are given only for firm matches. Size values are once, few and many counts, or a class for expanded clones, and some rows have none.

j_call v_call d_call clone_size cdr3_nt cdr3_aa
TRBJ2-3 TRBV2 TRBD2 NA TGTGCCAGCAATCAGGCTAGCGGGTTCACAGATACGCAGTATTTT CASNQASGFTDTQYF
TRBJ1-1 TRBV6-6 NA NA TGTGCCAGCAGGGACCCGCCCGGGCCCCGGGATACTGAAGCTTTCTTT CASRDPPGPRDTEAFF
TRBJ1-1 TRBV4-1 NA medium-sized TGCGCCAGCAGCCAAGATATCGGGAGGTGGACTGAAGCTTTCTTT CASSQDIGRWTEAFF
TRBJ2-3 TRBV2 TRBD1 NA TGTGCCAGCAGTGAACAGGGGGAAGATACGCAGTATTTT CASSEQGEDTQYF
TRBJ1-5 TRBV30 NA few TGTGCCTGGAGTGCCGGCCAGGGCAATCAGCCCCAGCATTTT CAWSAGQGNQPQHF
TRBJ1-2 TRBV19 TRBD1 NA TGTGCCAGTAGGCCGGGACAGGGGAGAGGCTACACCTTC CASRPGQGRGYTF
TRBJ2-1 TRBV28 TRBD2 NA TGTGCCAGCAGTTTATGGCTAGCGGGAGGACTCACTTACAATGAGCAGTTCTTC CASSLWLAGGLTYNEQFF
TRBJ1-3 TRBV7-9 NA NA TGTGCCAGCAGCCCGCCCCTCTCGATCCGGGAGAGCTCTGGAAACACCATATATTTT CASSPPLSIRESSGNTIYF
TRBJ2-7 TRBV30 NA NA TGTGCCTGGGGCTACAGGGACGAGCAGTACTTC CAWGYRDEQYF
TRBJ2-7 TRBV13 TRBD2 once TGTGCCAGCAGCTTAGCCCGCGGGAGTTCTGACGAGCAGTACTTC CASSLARGSSDEQYF
TRBJ2-3 TRBV9 TRBD2 NA TGTGCCAGCAGCGTAACAGGACTAGCGGGAGACACAGATACGCAGTATTTT CASSVTGLAGDTDTQYF
TRBJ2-1 TRBV18 TRBD1 NA TGTGCCAGCTCACCCCCGGACAGGGATTACAATGAGCAGTTCTTC CASSPPDRDYNEQFF
TRBJ2-1 TRBV5-4 NA once TGTGCCAGCAGCTTGGAACCGGAGCCAGATGAGCAGTTCTTC CASSLEPEPDEQFF
TRBJ1-1 TRBV15 NA few TGTGCCACCAGCAATTTGGGGGGTTCCACTGAAGCTTTCTTT CATSNLGGSTEAFF
TRBJ1-3 TRBV5-5 NA NA TGTGCCAGCAGCTTGGGGGACTCTCCAATCTCTGGAAACACCATATATTTT CASSLGDSPISGNTIYF
TRBJ1-2 TRBV5-1 NA NA TGCGCCAGCAGCTTGGACAGCCCTATGAGTGGCTACACCTTC CASSLDSPMSGYTF
TRBJ2-1 TRBV18 TRBD1 NA TGTGCCAGCTCACCAAGGGACAGCTCCTACAATGAGCAGTTCTTC CASSPRDSSYNEQFF
TRBJ1-5 TRBV27 TRBD1 NA TGTGCCAGCAGTTTGGACAGGGGCAATCAGCCCCAGCATTTT CASSLDRGNQPQHF
TRBJ1-1 TRBV6-1 TRBD1 NA TGTGCCAGCAGTCAAGGGACAGGGGGCACTGAAGCTTTCTTT CASSQGTGGTEAFF
TRBJ2-7 TRBV6-5 TRBD2 once TGTGCCAGCAGCCCGACTAGCGGGAGGGTCTACGAGCAGTACTTC CASSPTSGRVYEQYF
TRBJ1-1 TRBV30 TRBD1 few TGTGCCTGGACTAAGGACAGGTGGTCTTTCTTT CAWTKDRWSFF
TRBJ2-1 TRBV19 TRBD1 NA TGTGCCAGTAGGGGGACAGGGGGGGATGAGCAGTTCTTC CASRGTGGDEQFF
TRBJ1-2 TRBV7-2 TRBD1 NA TGTGCCAGCAGCATGGACAGGGGTGATGGCTACACCTTC CASSMDRGDGYTF
TRBJ2-7 TRBV2 TRBD1 NA TGTGCCAGCAGCAGGGGGTACGAGCAGTACTTC CASSRGYEQYF
TRBJ2-3 TRBV5-1 TRBD1 NA TGCGCCAGCAGCCCGGGACAGATGACAGATACGCAGTATTTT CASSPGQMTDTQYF
TRBJ2-7 TRBV10-1 NA few TGCGCCAGCAGTCAGACAGGTTCGAGGCAGTACTTC CASSQTGSRQYF
TRBJ2-1 TRBV19 NA NA TGTGCCAGTAGTATTGTGGGAGATGAGCAGTTCTTC CASSIVGDEQFF
TRBJ2-3 TRBV29-1 TRBD1 NA TGCAGCGTTGCGGGACAGGGGGCCCCCACAGATACGCAGTATTTT CSVAGQGAPTDTQYF
TRBJ2-1 TRBV29-1 NA NA TGCAGCGTCCTAGTTAGCAATGAGCAGTTCTTC CSVLVSNEQFF
TRBJ2-1 TRBV6-1 NA NA TGTGCCAGCAGTGAATCAGACGGAGTCGAAGCCGAGACCTACAATGAGCAGTTCTTC CASSESDGVEAETYNEQFF
TRBJ1-1 TRBV9 NA NA TGTGCCAGCAGCGTAGATTCCCGCCCCCGAGGGAACACTGAAGCTTTCTTT CASSVDSRPRGNTEAFF
TRBJ2-7 TRBV19 NA NA TGTGCCAGCCATCGGGGAAACGACTACGAGCAGTACTTC CASHRGNDYEQYF
TRBJ1-2 TRBV9 TRBD1 once TGTGCCAGCAGCGTAGACGGTCGACAGGGGGCGGGGGGCTACACCTTC CASSVDGRQGAGGYTF
TRBJ2-1 TRBV13 TRBD1 NA TGTGCCAGCAGCAGTCGACAGGGTTCACCGTTCTTC CASSSRQGSPFF
TRBJ1-5 TRBV5-6 NA NA TGTGCCAGCAGCTTGAATCAGGGCCACAATCAGCCCCAGCATTTT CASSLNQGHNQPQHF
TRBJ1-5 TRBV6-5 NA NA TGTGCCAGCAGGCGAACGTATAGCAATCAGCCCCAGCATTTT CASRRTYSNQPQHF
TRBJ2-7 TRBV19 NA NA TGTGCCAGTAGTCATGGACCCCAGGGGAACGAGCAGTACTTC CASSHGPQGNEQYF
TRBJ2-7 TRBV9 NA NA TGTGCCAGCAGTGAACGACACGGCTCCCACGAGCAGTACTTC CASSERHGSHEQYF
TRBJ2-7 TRBV7-9 NA NA TGTGCCAGCAGCTTATTACAGGGAAATGTGGGGGAGCAGTACTTC CASSLLQGNVGEQYF
TRBJ2-7 TRBV6-5 TRBD2 once TGTGCCAGCAGGACTAGCGCGACCTACGAGCAGTACTTC CASRTSATYEQYF
TRBJ2-5 TRBV7-3 NA NA TGTGCCAGCAGCTTAATACCAGGGCCCCAAGAGACCCAGTACTTC CASSLIPGPQETQYF
TRBJ1-2 TRBV6-5 TRBD1 few TGTGCCAGCAGTCAAGACAGGGACTATGGCTACACCTTC CASSQDRDYGYTF
TRBJ1-1 TRBV19 TRBD1 medium-sized TGTGCCAGTACCCCCCGGAGGGGGCTGAACACTGAAGCTTTCTTT CASTPRRGLNTEAFF
TRBJ1-2 TRBV27 TRBD1 NA TGTGCCAGCAGTCGGACAGGGGACCCCTATGGCTACACCTTC CASSRTGDPYGYTF
TRBJ2-7 TRBV30 TRBD2 NA TGTGCCTGGAGTTCCGGACTAGCGGGGACCCCCTACGAGCAGTACTTC CAWSSGLAGTPYEQYF
TRBJ1-3 TRBV27 TRBD1 NA TGTGCCAGCAGTCCCTGGGACAGCTCCTCTGGAAACACCATATATTTT CASSPWDSSSGNTIYF
TRBJ1-1 TRBV2 TRBD1 once TGTGCCAGCAAACTCGGACAGGGCCGGGTCGCTGAAGCTTTCTTT CASKLGQGRVAEAFF
TRBJ2-2 TRBV11-2 TRBD2 NA TGTGCCAGTCTTAGCGGGAGCACGAACACCGGGGAGCTGTTTTTT CASLSGSTNTGELFF
TRBJ2-7 TRBV5-6 NA NA TGTGCCAGCAGCTTCCCAGGGGTGAGGCAGGAGCAGTACTTC CASSFPGVRQEQYF
TRBJ2-1 TRBV6-1 NA NA TGTGCCAGCAGTGAGTTGGGGCTTCGGGGGACCTACAATGAGCAGTTCTTC CASSELGLRGTYNEQFF
TRBJ2-1 TRBV19 TRBD2 NA TGTGCCAGTAGTATAGGGCCAGCGGGAGGGTACAATGAGCAGTTCTTC CASSIGPAGGYNEQFF
TRBJ1-5 TRBV28 TRBD1 once TGTGCCAGCAGGACAGGGGCGAATAGCAATCAGCCCCAGCATTTT CASRTGANSNQPQHF
TRBJ1-4 TRBV19 NA NA TGTGCCAGCGCCACACCCCGGGACTCCTCAACTAATGAAAAACTGTTTTTT CASATPRDSSTNEKLFF
TRBJ1-1 TRBV30 NA NA TGTGCCTGGAGTGTATTAGGGGCCATGGGTGAAGCTTTCTTT CAWSVLGAMGEAFF